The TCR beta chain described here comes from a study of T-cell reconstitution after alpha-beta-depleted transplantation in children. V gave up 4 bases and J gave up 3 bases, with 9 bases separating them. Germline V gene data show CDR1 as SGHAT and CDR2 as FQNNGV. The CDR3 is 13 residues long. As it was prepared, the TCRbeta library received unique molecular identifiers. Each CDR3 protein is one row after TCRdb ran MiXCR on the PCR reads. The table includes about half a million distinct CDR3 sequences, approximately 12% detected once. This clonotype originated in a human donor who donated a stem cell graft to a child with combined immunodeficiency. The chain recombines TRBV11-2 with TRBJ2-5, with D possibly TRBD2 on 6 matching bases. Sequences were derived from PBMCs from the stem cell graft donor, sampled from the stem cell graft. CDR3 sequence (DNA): TGTGCCAGCAGCTGGTCGGGGGAAGAGACCCAGTACTTC. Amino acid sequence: CASSWSGEETQYF.